The present T cell receptor (beta chain) was sequenced within a study of T cell responses to AZD1222 COVID-19 vaccine. Overall study results and limits: Two AZD1222 administrations were followed by greater Spike-specific TCR breadth and depth. The donors showed a predominance of white British ancestry and of females, with possible underestimation of clonal diversity. No repertoire was sampled before or during the peak T cell response, only after it.

This CDR3 comprises 14 residues. Germline V gives CDR1 SGHNT, CDR2 YYREEE (reference sequence). The V gene lost 3 bases and the J gene lost 6 bases, with 15 bases spanning the gap. TCRdb's table, derived via immunoSEQ multiplex PCR, lists solely in-frame clones and lacks some. The table has around 120,000 clones, about 90% seen once. As concerns this clone: What it recognizes is unknown.

Second-dose timings of about 4 or about 12 weeks were pooled. The sample here was peripheral blood, taken 28 days after the second AZD1222 dose. The TCR sequence derives from an adult who received the AZD1222 COVID-19 vaccine. The chain links TRBV5-4 to TRBJ1-2, with D tentatively TRBD1 (6 bases). The CDR3 bases are TGTGCCAGCAGCTGGGGGCGTACTCCTAATGGCTACACCTTC. It yields the protein CASSWGRTPNGYTF.